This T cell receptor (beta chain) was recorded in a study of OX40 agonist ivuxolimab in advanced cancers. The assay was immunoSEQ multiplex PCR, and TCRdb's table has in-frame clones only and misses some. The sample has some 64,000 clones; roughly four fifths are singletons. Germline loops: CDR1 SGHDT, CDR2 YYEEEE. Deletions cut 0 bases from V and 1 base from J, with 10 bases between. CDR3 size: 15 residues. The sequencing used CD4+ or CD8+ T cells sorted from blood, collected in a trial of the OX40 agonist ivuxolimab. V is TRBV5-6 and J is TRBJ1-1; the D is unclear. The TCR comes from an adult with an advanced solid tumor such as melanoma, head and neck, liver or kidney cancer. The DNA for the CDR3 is TGTGCCAGCAGCTTGGGGGTCAAGGGGAACACTGAAGCTTTCTTT. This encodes CASSLGVKGNTEAFF.